This T cell receptor (beta chain) emerged from a study of Graves' ophthalmopathy and Graves' hyperthyroidism. Overall study context: Researchers obtained peripheral blood at initial diagnosis, before any treatment had begun. Regarding the study as a whole: Classification of ophthalmopathy versus stable hyperthyroidism by a 13-signature model yielded approximately 90% sensitivity and around 81% specificity.

This clonotype was observed a few times. Its antigen is still unknown. The TCR beta CDR3 regions underwent amplification from RNA transcripts. First-round RT-PCR relied on HTBI primers, and a second-round multiplex PCR came next. One entry per CDR3 protein results from TCRdb running MiXCR on the multiplex PCR reads. The profile covers roughly 610,000 distinct CDR3 sequences, with around a fifth appearing a single time and roughly 6.9% taken by the ten largest. CDR1 and CDR2 (germline): MNHNS, SASEGT. The CDR3 has 14 amino acids. Trimming removed 6 bases from V and 3 bases from J; junction bases left unmatched: 5.

The chain has TRBV6-1 and TRBJ1-1, with 9 nucleotides matching TRBD1. The receptor's source is a woman under 30 with stable Graves' hyperthyroidism. Some clones in this sample may be carry-over from other donors' samples. The sequenced material came from peripheral blood. The CDR3 here is CASRPGTGYTEAFF. DNA for the CDR3: TGTGCCAGCAGGCCCGGGACAGGGTACACTGAAGCTTTCTTT.